This note documents a single T cell receptor (beta chain) sequence. What it binds is unknown. The entry originates in a study of a mutant IDH1 vaccine in newly diagnosed glioma. Overall study: Visit V12 was at week 35; visit V13 was at week 47. Study observations and caveats: Variations in leading peripheral T cell clonotypes appeared to have no connection with pseudoprogression. In 80% to 95% of patients, immune responses induced by the vaccine occurred.

Regarding time point: week 35, safety follow-up. Each dose of the vaccine consisted of 300 ug of mutant IDH1 20-mer peptide, with topical imiquimod. The donor cohort comprised cases of new WHO grade 3 or 4 IDH1-mutant, ATRX-lost astrocytoma. The CDR3 consists of 13 residues. Profiling relied on immunoSEQ multiplex PCR, and the TCRdb table lists in-frame clones only, not all of them. The data contain 60,000 to 65,000 clones, around 84% of them singletons. The sample consisted of PBMCs, taken from a glioma patient whose treatment included an IDH1 peptide vaccine. The TCR comes from a young man with glioma. The gene calls are TRBV21-1 and TRBJ2-7; TRBD2, the D gene given by the table, was not confirmed from the DNA. TRBV21-1 is tagged as a pseudogene. The CDR3 is CASWGGTSYEQYF. The CDR3 DNA follows: TGTGCCAGTTGGGGGGGGACATCCTACGAGCAGTACTTC.